Shown below are 32 T cell receptor beta chains from a single sample sequenced in a study of regulatory T cells in long-lasting Graves disease. Time point denoted: persistent/refractory GD, antithyroid drugs over 5 years with positive TRAb. PBMCs were the source of the RNA used for TCR sequencing. Arm-PCR of CDR3 regions with iRepertoire HTBI primers generated TCR beta libraries. TCRdb itself ran the multiplex PCR reads through MiXCR, one entry per CDR3 protein. The profile shows about 470,000 distinct CDR3 sequences, around 20% of them singletons. The specimen comprised peripheral blood mononuclear cells (PBMCs), sampled when the disease was refractory, from a patient treated with antithyroid drugs. The receptor set was obtained from a female donor with Graves disease.

This clonotype showed up just a few times. The V call is TRBV20-1, the J call TRBJ2-7; TRBD2 matches 10 bases. Germline V gene sequence: CDR1 DFQATT, CDR2 SNEGSKA (reference sequence). The CDR3 is 15 residues long. J was trimmed by 2 bases and V by 4 bases; bases with no gene match: 8. CDR3 nucleotides: TGCAGTGCTATACAATTAGCGGGAGGTCCCTACGAGCAGTACTTC. As protein: CSAIQLAGGPYEQYF.

The V and J genes are TRBV9 and TRBJ2-5; tentative D call: TRBD1 (8 bases). Germline CDR1 and CDR2: SGDLS and YYNGEE. This CDR3 has 14 amino acids. V lost 6 bases to trimming and J lost 2 bases, with 14 bases between them. Here the CDR3 reads CASNTGGVQETQYF. DNA of the CDR3: TGTGCCAGCAACACAGGGGGGGTACAAGAGACCCAGTACTTC.

In its sample, this clonotype was seen many times. The rearrangement links TRBV28 to TRBJ1-5; D is unresolved. The CDR3 consists of 13 residues. V lost 3 bases and J lost 9, with 12 bases in between. Germline-derived CDR1 and CDR2 are MDHEN and SYDVKM. CDR3 nucleotides: TGTGCCAGCAGTTTTGGCGGGTATAGGCCCCAGCATTTT. This codes for CASSFGGYRPQHF.

This clonotype was counted at least ten times. The CDR3 loop is CASSLAGDTTEAFF. CDR3 DNA sequence: TGTGCCAGCAGCTTAGCAGGGGACACCACTGAAGCTTTCTTT. The genes are TRBV11-2 and TRBJ1-1; D may be TRBD1 (6 bases). The ends were cut back, 1 base at V and 4 bases at J, with 10 bases in the middle. The CDR3 is 14 amino acids. Looked up from germline, CDR1 is SGHAT and CDR2 is FQNNGV.

This clonotype came up a few times. V usage is TRBV19 and J usage is TRBJ1-4; unclear D gene. With 3 bases removed from V and 6 bases from J, the gap between germline ends came to 14 bases. The CDR3 is made up of 15 amino acids. The V gene's germline CDR1 is LNHDA and CDR2 SQIVND (reference sequence). The CDR3 nucleotides are TGTGCCAGTAGTATTATCGGGAGAAGGGATGAAAAACTGTTTTTT. Protein sequence: CASSIIGRRDEKLFF.

V usage is TRBV18 and J usage is TRBJ2-7, with D possibly matching TRBD1 (6 bases). Per germline, CDR1 KGHSH and CDR2 LQKENI. The CDR3 covers 16 residues. V gave up 1 base and J gave up 0 bases, with 13 bases separating them. CDR3 loop: CASSPLQGVSSYEQYF. CDR3 DNA sequence: TGTGCCAGCTCACCACTACAGGGAGTGAGCTCCTACGAGCAGTACTTC.

The chain combines TRBV5-1 with TRBJ2-6, with D uncertain. V was trimmed by 0 bases and J by 8 bases, leaving 3 bases between them. In germline, CDR1 is SGHRS, CDR2 YFSETQ. The CDR3 is made up of 12 amino acids. The CDR3 protein is CASSLGPNVLTF. The CDR3 DNA sequence: TGCGCCAGCAGCTTGGGACCCAACGTCCTGACTTTC.

This clonotype has more than one count but fewer than ten. Just one base apart from a much larger clone, this may be a read error. The gene calls are TRBV28 and TRBJ2-7; possibly TRBD1 for D (5 bases). The CDR3 has 14 amino acids. Deletions cut 11 bases from V and 2 bases from J, with 19 bases between. Germline values: CDR1 MDHEN, CDR2 SYDVKM. In DNA form, the CDR3 reads TGTGCCGGCTTCCGCTACGACAGCCCCTACGAGCAGTACTTC. It specifies CAGFRYDSPYEQYF.

The sample holds a few counts of this clonotype. This chain joins TRBV19 and TRBJ1-4, with D maybe TRBD1 (5 bases). CDR1 is LNHDA, CDR2 SQIVND, per germline (reference sequence). Deletions cut 0 bases from V and 3 bases from J, with 14 bases between. This CDR3 region has 17 residues. The CDR3 DNA sequence: TGTGCCAGTAGTATAGAGCCTACCGGGACCTCTAATGAAAAACTGTTTTTT. Amino acids: CASSIEPTGTSNEKLFF.

This clonotype was recorded many times. The CDR3 DNA reads TGTGCCAGCAGTCCCACAGGTGGGGCCTGGGGCTACACCTTC. It yields the protein CASSPTGGAWGYTF. The chain employs TRBV6-1 and TRBJ1-2; D might be TRBD1 (5 bases). The CDR3 runs to 14 residues. Germline CDR1 is MNHNS and CDR2 is SASEGT. Trimming pared 5 bases from V and 8 bases from J, leaving 18 bases between.

This clonotype appeared many times. J is TRBJ2-7 and V is TRBV2; 9 bases align to TRBD2. Germline trimming cut 1 base from V and 7 bases from J; bases unmatched to any gene: 11. This CDR3 region has 16 residues. Germline V gene sequence: CDR1 SNHLY, CDR2 FYNNEI. The CDR3: CASSEEVAGGPDEQYF. The CDR3 DNA follows: TGTGCCAGCAGTGAAGAGGTGGCGGGAGGGCCTGATGAGCAGTACTTC.

The rearrangement links TRBV29-1 to TRBJ1-5; 7 bases map to TRBD1. The CDR3 sequence is 14 residues long. Per germline, CDR1 SQVTM and CDR2 ANQGSEA. V trimming: 6 bases; J trimming: 5 bases; junction bases outside the gene matches: 10. The CDR3 bases are TGCAGCGTGGCAGAGGGGGCAGGAGATCAGCCCCAGCATTTT. Amino acid sequence: CSVAEGAGDQPQHF. Complete variable domain (other parts from reference TRBV29-1 and TRBJ1-5): SAVISQKPSRDICQRGTSLTIQCQVDSQVTMMFWYRQQPGQSLTLIATANQGSEATYESGFVIDKFPISRPNLTFSTLTVSNMSPEDSSIYLCSVAEGAGDQPQHFGDGTRLSIL.

In its sample, this clonotype was seen many times. This chain joins TRBV7-9 and TRBJ1-4, with D unresolved. This CDR3 has 12 amino acids. Germline loops: CDR1 SEHNR, CDR2 FQNEAQ (reference sequence). Trimming stripped 1 base from V and 8 bases from J, with 5 bases between. DNA for the CDR3: TGTGCCAGCAGCTTAGATCGCGAAAAACTGTTTTTT. Protein: CASSLDREKLFF.

This clonotype was seen ten or more times. The V gene is TRBV20-1, the J gene TRBJ1-1; TRBD1 is a possible D gene (6 bases). V shed 5 bases and J shed 8 bases, with 12 bases lying between them. The CDR3 has 11 residues. CDR1 and CDR2 (germline): DFQATT, SNEGSKA (reference sequence). The CDR3 sequence is CSAPQGVEAFF. CDR3 bases: TGCAGTGCTCCACAGGGAGTCGAAGCTTTCTTT.

The chain is built from TRBV30 and TRBJ1-3; weak D call: TRBD1 (5 bases). Germline V CDR1 and CDR2: GTSNPN, SVGIG (reference sequence). With 5 bases removed from V and 1 base from J, the gap between germline ends came to 9 bases. CDR3 length: 13 amino acids. CDR3 sequence: CAWARGSGNTIYF. In DNA, the CDR3 is TGTGCCTGGGCACGGGGGTCTGGAAACACCATATATTTT.

As to this clonotype: This may stem from a read error, because a much larger clone lies one nucleotide away. The conserved phenylalanine or tryptophan is not found at the CDR3 terminus, so this likely reflects a read error. The rearrangement uses TRBV12-3 or TRBV12-4 and TRBJ2-7; D is undetermined. The CDR3 runs to 13 residues. V lost 8 bases to trimming and J lost 1 base, with 12 bases between them. This chain's CDR3 is CASLDDRSYEQYL. The DNA for the CDR3 is TGTGCCAGCCTAGACGACCGGTCCTACGAGCAGTACCTC.

A few counts support this clonotype. The chain carries TRBV5-1 and TRBJ1-4, with D possibly TRBD1 on 5 matching bases. Germline CDR1 SGHRS, CDR2 YFSETQ. Trimming stripped 2 bases from V and 7 bases from J, with 12 bases between. The CDR3 contains 14 residues. CDR3 region: CASSLYGTAEKLFF. CDR3 sequence (DNA): TGCGCCAGCAGCTTATACGGGACCGCTGAAAAACTGTTTTTT.

The genes are TRBV28 and TRBJ2-1, with 7 bases lining up with TRBD1. Germline V gene data show CDR1 as MDHEN and CDR2 as SYDVKM. Trimming removed 3 bases from V and 8 bases from J; junction bases left unmatched: 7. This CDR3 comprises 14 residues. The CDR3 sequence is CASSLTGQVDEQFF. The DNA of the CDR3 is TGTGCCAGCAGTTTGACAGGGCAAGTCGATGAGCAGTTCTTC.

The chain combines TRBV5-6 with TRBJ2-7, with 8 bases lining up with TRBD2. The CDR3 runs 16 residues. Per germline, CDR1 SGHDT and CDR2 YYEEEE. The V segment lost 4 bases and the J segment 2 bases; nucleotides outside the gene matches: 11. The CDR3, as DNA: TGTGCCAGCAGCCCGGCGGGAGGCCCTCCGCCCTACGAGCAGTACTTC. It specifies CASSPAGGPPPYEQYF.

This clonotype was counted at least ten times. The rearrangement links TRBV5-5 to TRBJ2-7; no firm D call. The CDR3 spans 11 residues. V lost 4 bases and J lost 3, with 5 bases in between. In germline, CDR1 is SGHKS, CDR2 YYEKEE (reference sequence). CDR3 nucleotides: TGTGCCAGCAGCACCAACTACGAGCAGTACTTC. Amino acids: CASSTNYEQYF.

This clonotype was observed at least ten times. J is TRBJ1-6 and V is TRBV20-1; D remains ambiguous. Per germline, CDR1 DFQATT and CDR2 SNEGSKA (reference sequence). With 3 bases removed from V and 8 bases from J, the gap between germline ends came to 5 bases. CDR3 length: 11 amino acids. CDR3 loop: CSARRDSPLHF. CDR3 bases: TGCAGTGCTAGGAGAGATTCACCCCTCCACTTT.

In its sample, this clonotype was seen many times. This chain joins TRBV7-2 and TRBJ2-7; 9 nucleotides match TRBD2. The J segment lost 4 bases and the V segment lost 2 bases, leaving 3 bases of the junction unmatched. This CDR3 has 14 residues. CDR1 SGHTA and CDR2 FQGNSA come from the germline V gene. CDR3 sequence reads: CASSLWAGGYEQYF. In DNA form, the CDR3 reads TGTGCCAGCAGCTTATGGGCGGGGGGGTACGAGCAGTACTTC.

On this clonotype: A read error may explain this, as a much larger clone is one base away. The V gene is TRBV6-1, the J gene TRBJ2-5, with D perhaps TRBD1 or TRBD2 (5 bases each). CDR1 and CDR2 (germline): MNHNS, SASEGT. This CDR3 contains 15 residues. CDR3 sequence reads: CAISVSSRGQGTQYF. The CDR3 DNA reads as TGTGCCATCAGTGTCAGTAGTCGGGGTCAGGGGACCCAGTACTTC.

In this sample, this clonotype turned up many times. J is TRBJ1-2 and V is TRBV20-1; 8 nucleotides align to TRBD1. V shed 0 bases, J shed 5 bases, and the junction held 5 bases outside the gene matches. CDR1 DFQATT and CDR2 SNEGSKA come from the germline V gene (reference sequence). The CDR3 runs 14 residues. The CDR3 coding sequence is TGCAGTGCTAGAGAGACAGGGGAACATTATGGCTACACCTTC. Its protein is CSARETGEHYGYTF.

The table lists this clonotype with many counts. The junction does not match germline at one end; this may be a read error. The chain is built from TRBV6-1 and TRBJ1-1, with a tentative D call TRBD1 (5 bases). CDR1 is MNHNS, CDR2 SASEGT, per germline. There are 11 residues in the CDR3. CDR3 sequence (DNA): TGTGCCAGCGTAAGCGGGACCGAGGCGACCTTT. Encoded protein: CASVSGTEATF.

This clonotype was picked up a small number of times. The rearrangement joins TRBV27 to TRBJ1-1; the D is unclear. CDR1 is MNHEY and CDR2 is SMNVEV in the germline V gene (reference sequence). V was clipped by 5 bases and J by 3 bases, with 10 bases between them. CDR3 length: 13 amino acids. The CDR3, as DNA: TGTGCCAGCAGTCCCAACACATACACTGAAGCTTTCTTT. Translation gives CASSPNTYTEAFF.

This clonotype has at least ten counts. This chain connects TRBV20-1 to TRBJ1-2; 9 bases map to TRBD1. This CDR3 is built from 15 residues. CDR1 is DFQATT, CDR2 SNEGSKA, per germline (reference sequence). V gave up 0 bases and J gave up 8 bases; unmatched junction bases: 10. CDR3 sequence: CSAREGQGEAKGYTF. DNA for the CDR3: TGCAGTGCTAGAGAGGGACAGGGTGAGGCTAAAGGCTACACCTTC.

This clonotype was observed many times. This chain uses TRBV3-1 with TRBJ1-1; D not certain. This CDR3 contains 15 residues. With 1 base removed from V and 0 bases from J, the gap between germline ends came to 9 bases. CDR1 is LGHDT and CDR2 is YNNKEL in the germline V gene (reference sequence). In DNA, the CDR3 is TGTGCCAGCAGCCAAGTAGGGAACATGAACACTGAAGCTTTCTTT. Encoded protein: CASSQVGNMNTEAFF.

This clonotype showed up many times. The chain has TRBV13 and TRBJ1-2, with D possibly TRBD1 on 6 matching bases. This CDR3 is built from 16 residues. Germline V lookup: CDR1 PRHDT, CDR2 FYEKMQ (reference sequence). Trimming removed 2 bases from V and 8 bases from J, with 21 bases in between. The CDR3, as DNA: TGTGCCAGCAGCTTATCCAGCCCCAGGGGACGAGGAGGCTACACCTTC. It specifies CASSLSSPRGRGGYTF.

The DNA for the CDR3 is TGTGCCACCTACCTTAGGGGGAGGGGAAATGAGCAGTTCTTC. Translating gives CATYLRGRGNEQFF. This chain connects TRBV6-1 to TRBJ2-1; perhaps TRBD2 as D (7 bases). The CDR3 is 14 residues long. V dropped 10 bases and J dropped 7 bases, with 20 bases sitting between them. In germline, CDR1 is MNHNS, CDR2 SASEGT.

This clonotype came up many times. V usage is TRBV11-1 and J usage is TRBJ2-7; 7 bases agree with TRBD2. This CDR3 contains 14 residues. Trimming removed 3 bases from V and 6 bases from J; junction bases left unmatched: 8. Germline CDR1 reads SGHAT; CDR2 reads FQDESV (reference sequence). The CDR3 region is CASSFLAGESEQYF. DNA of the CDR3: TGTGCCAGCAGCTTTCTGGCGGGAGAATCCGAGCAGTACTTC.

This clonotype was seen a few times. The CDR3 nucleotides are TGCGCCAGCACGGGCCCCTGGGGTGACGAGCAGTACTTC. Its translation is CASTGPWGDEQYF. V gene TRBV5-1 combines with J gene TRBJ2-7; unclear D gene. The CDR3 spans 13 residues. Trimming left V 6 bases short and J 5 bases short, with 15 bases between. Germline lookup yields CDR1 SGHRS and CDR2 YFSETQ.